This passage covers 9 T cell receptor beta chains from one sample sequenced in a study of cytomegalovirus exposure and HLA in healthy donors. This table comes from immunoSEQ multiplex PCR, and its TCRdb copy is limited to in-frame clones, with some not included. The table lists about 190,000 clones, roughly 80% of them singletons. The specimen sequenced was PBMCs. The receptors stem from a woman younger than 35 in good health and CMV-seropositive.

This chain connects TRBV29-1 to TRBJ1-1; TRBD1 is a possible D gene (5 bases). V lost 7 bases, J lost 4 bases, and 19 bases lay in between. The CDR3 has 14 amino acids. Germline CDR1 and CDR2: SQVTM and ANQGSEA. DNA of the CDR3: TGCAGCGCCCTAGTGGGGGGTGTTGGCACTGAAGCTTTCTTT. Amino acids: CSALVGGVGTEAFF.

V gene TRBV13 combines with J gene TRBJ2-5, with 7 bases fitting TRBD1. Germline CDR1 is PRHDT and CDR2 is FYEKMQ (reference sequence). CDR3 length: 14 amino acids. Trimming cost V 7 bases and J 2 bases; bases outside gene matches: 7. Here the CDR3 reads CASTVRGIQETQYF. The DNA for the CDR3 is TGTGCCAGCACAGTCAGGGGGATTCAAGAGACCCAGTACTTC. The complete variable domain, with remaining parts taken from reference TRBV13 and TRBJ2-5, reads AAGVIQSPRHLIKEKRETATLKCYPIPRHDTVYWYQQGPGQDPQFLISFYEKMQSDKGSIPDRFSAQQFSDYHSELNMSSLELGDSALYFCASTVRGIQETQYFGPGTRLLVL.

The chain is built from TRBV28 and TRBJ2-7, with D unclear. V lost 8 bases, J lost 0 bases, and 11 bases lay in between. The CDR3 length is 13 residues. Germline CDR1 is MDHEN and CDR2 is SYDVKM. The DNA for the CDR3 is TGTGCCAGCTGGGTCGGCGGCTCCTACGAGCAGTACTTC. Its translation: CASWVGGSYEQYF.

About this clone itself: The sample carries other DNA sequences with the same CDR3. The chain uses TRBV27 and TRBJ2-7; TRBD1 agrees at 7 bases. V lost 0 bases, J lost 2 bases, and 1 base stayed unmatched. This CDR3 region has 14 residues. Per the germline V gene, CDR1 is MNHEY and CDR2 is SMNVEV (reference sequence). The CDR3: CASSLSGGPYEQYF. The CDR3 DNA follows: TGTGCCAGCAGTTTATCAGGGGGCCCCTACGAGCAGTACTTC.

J is TRBJ2-2 and V is TRBV9, with TRBD2 identical over 11 bases. V shed 0 bases, J shed 6 bases, and the junction held 4 bases outside the gene matches. The CDR3 totals 16 residues. Germline V gives CDR1 SGDLS, CDR2 YYNGEE. This CDR3 reads CASSVVAGGSPGELFF. In DNA, the CDR3 is TGTGCCAGCAGCGTAGTAGCGGGGGGGAGTCCCGGGGAGCTGTTTTTT.

The CDR3 reads CASSSRRSPDLYEQYF. Here the CDR3 DNA reads TGTGCCAGCAGCTCGCGACGTAGTCCGGACTTGTACGAGCAGTACTTC. The chain is built from TRBV7-9 and TRBJ2-7, with D perhaps matching TRBD2 (5 bases). Trimming took 4 bases from V and 4 from J, leaving 20 bases between them. In germline, CDR1 is SEHNR, CDR2 FQNEAQ (reference sequence). CDR3 length: 16 residues.

J is TRBJ2-3 and V is TRBV5-1, with TRBD2 matching 10 bases. The CDR3 extends over 15 amino acids. J was trimmed by 2 bases and V by 4 bases; bases with no gene match: 4. CDR1 and CDR2 (germline): SGHRS, YFSETQ. Here the CDR3 DNA reads TGCGCCAGCAGCCAACTAGCGGGGACCACAGATACGCAGTATTTT. The encoded protein is CASSQLAGTTDTQYF.

V gene TRBV5-4 combines with J gene TRBJ2-7; the match to TRBD2 covers 8 bases. The CDR3 spans 12 residues. The J segment lost 7 bases and the V segment lost 4 bases, leaving 4 bases of the junction unmatched. Germline CDR1 and CDR2: SGHNT and YYREEE (reference sequence). CDR3 DNA: TGTGCCAGCAGCGCGGGGGGATGGGAGCAGTACTTC. Translating it yields CASSAGGWEQYF.

The V and J genes are TRBV5-1 and TRBJ2-5; 15 bases line up with TRBD2. The CDR3 spans 16 residues. V dropped 2 bases and J dropped 6; count of bases not matched to a gene: 5. Germline V CDR1 and CDR2: SGHRS, YFSETQ. CDR3 amino acids: CASSFGLAGGPQTQYF. The CDR3 DNA follows: TGCGCCAGCAGCTTCGGACTAGCGGGGGGGCCCCAGACCCAGTACTTC.